This record covers a single T cell receptor (beta chain). This CDR3 is 14 amino acids long. Trimming cost V 3 bases and J 7 bases, with 16 bases left between them. Germline-derived CDR1 and CDR2 are SGDLS and YYNGEE. The sample comes from a study of CD8+ T cells in alopecia areata. As for the study in general: Oral tofacitinib (5 to 10 mg twice daily) was administered to treated patients.

RNA was extracted and reverse transcribed into cDNA as the sequencing template. Sequencing was performed with immunoSEQ multiplex PCR; in TCRdb, only in-frame clones are kept and a portion is missing. Seen here are 200,000 to 250,000 clones, about two thirds observed once, and the top ten hold approximately 1.2%. This chain uses TRBV9 with TRBJ1-2; D call uncertain. The sample in question was CD4+ T cells sorted from blood, obtained at week 0. This sequence originates from a human donor with alopecia areata. This CDR3 reads CASSAEILTTGYTF. CDR3 nucleotide sequence: TGTGCCAGCAGCGCTGAGATCCTCACCACTGGCTACACCTTC.